This T cell receptor (beta chain) was captured in a study of shared clonotypes between healthy human individuals. General study findings and limits: An expected dependence of interdonor clonotype sharing on sequencing depth was noted. The diversity represented, both genetic and in exposure history, was limited by few donors. Tissues were not sampled, only blood, and their repertoires likely differ.

Clones were sequenced by immunoSEQ multiplex PCR, and TCRdb holds only the in-frame ones, with some missing. The sample gives fewer than 600,000 clones, around 77% of which show up once; about 12% is in the top ten. Worth noting for this clone: Its antigen is currently unknown.

Between the trimmed V and J ends, which lost 1 base and 3 bases, there was a span of 10 bases. The CDR3 has 15 residues. Germline V lookup: CDR1 LNHNV, CDR2 YYDKDF (reference sequence). The chain carries TRBV15 and TRBJ2-1; a possible D gene is TRBD2 (6 bases). The sequence was obtained from a woman in her thirties or forties in good health. Some clones in this sample may be carry-over from other donors' samples. Sequenced input: PBMCs. CDR3: CATSRVAALYNEQFF. The DNA for the CDR3 is TGTGCCACCAGCAGAGTAGCGGCACTCTACAATGAGCAGTTCTTC.